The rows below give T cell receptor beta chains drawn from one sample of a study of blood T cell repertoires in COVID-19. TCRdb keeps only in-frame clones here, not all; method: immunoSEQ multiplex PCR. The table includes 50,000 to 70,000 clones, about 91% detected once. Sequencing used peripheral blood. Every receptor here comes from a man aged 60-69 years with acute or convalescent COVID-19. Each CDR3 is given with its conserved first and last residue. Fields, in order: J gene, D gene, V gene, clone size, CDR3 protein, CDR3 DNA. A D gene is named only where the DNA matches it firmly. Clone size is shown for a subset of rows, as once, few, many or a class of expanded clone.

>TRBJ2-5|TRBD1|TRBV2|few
CASSEDRGRETQYF
TGTGCCAGCAGTGAAGACAGGGGGCGAGAGACCCAGTACTTC
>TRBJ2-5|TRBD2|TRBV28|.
CASSSPGGGGPSPGGQTGRTQYF
TGTGCCAGCAGTTCCCCTGGAGGAGGCGGGCCTTCTCCGGGGGGGCAAACGGGACGGACCCAGTACTTC
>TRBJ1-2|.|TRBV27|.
CASSPRGFYGYTF
TGTGCCAGCAGCCCTAGGGGATTCTATGGCTACACCTTC
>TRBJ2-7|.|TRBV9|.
CASGPGTPGYEQYF
TGTGCCAGCGGTCCCGGGACACCGGGGTACGAGCAGTACTTC
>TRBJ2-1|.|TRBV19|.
CASTPVDRGPYNEQFF
TGTGCCAGTACCCCAGTCGATAGAGGGCCCTACAATGAGCAGTTCTTC
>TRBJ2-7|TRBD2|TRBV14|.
CASSQAGNILAGDYEQYF
TGTGCCAGCAGCCAAGCGGGAAACATCCTAGCGGGAGACTACGAGCAGTACTTC
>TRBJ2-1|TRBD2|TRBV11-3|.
CASTREGAYNEQFF
TGTGCCAGCACCCGGGAGGGGGCCTACAATGAGCAGTTCTTC
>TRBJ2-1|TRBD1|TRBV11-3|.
CATMMDRANEQFF
TGTGCCACTATGATGGACAGGGCCAATGAGCAGTTCTTC
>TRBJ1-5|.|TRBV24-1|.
CATSDTRGTQPQHF
TGTGCCACCAGTGACACCCGAGGTACTCAGCCCCAGCATTTT
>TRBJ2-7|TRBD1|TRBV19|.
CASSAGTGGYEQYF
TGTGCCAGTAGCGCCGGGACAGGGGGATACGAGCAGTACTTC
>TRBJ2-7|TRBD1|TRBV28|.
CASSTGGANSEQYF
TGTGCCAGCAGTACAGGGGGCGCGAATTCGGAGCAGTACTTC
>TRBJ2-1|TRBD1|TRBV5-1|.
CASSSVRDRGSNEQFF
TGCGCCAGCAGTTCTGTCCGGGACAGGGGCTCCAATGAGCAGTTCTTC
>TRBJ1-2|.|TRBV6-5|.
CASSYSRGALGYTF
TGTGCCAGCAGTTACTCCCGGGGGGCTTTGGGCTACACCTTC
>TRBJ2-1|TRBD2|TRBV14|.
CASSQVAGLNEQFF
TGTGCCAGCAGCCAAGTAGCGGGACTTAATGAGCAGTTCTTC
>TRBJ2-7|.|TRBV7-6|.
CASSPSLAPLTYEQYF
TGTGCCAGCAGCCCGAGTCTAGCGCCACTTACCTACGAGCAGTACTTC
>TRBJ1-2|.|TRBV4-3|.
CASSQILMSGYTF
TGCGCCAGCAGCCAGATCCTTATGAGTGGCTACACCTTC
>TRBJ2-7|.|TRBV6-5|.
CASSLAYGGDEQYF
TGTGCCAGCAGTTTAGCCTACGGAGGGGACGAGCAGTACTTC
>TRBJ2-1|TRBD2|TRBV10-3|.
CAISELSGSHSYNEQFF
TGTGCCATCAGTGAGTTGAGCGGGAGTCATTCCTACAATGAGCAGTTCTTC
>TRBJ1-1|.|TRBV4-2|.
CASSQDSITEAFF
TGTGCCAGCAGCCAGGACAGTATAACTGAAGCTTTCTTT
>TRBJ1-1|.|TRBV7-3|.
CASSLGATNTEAFF
TGTGCCAGCAGCTTAGGGGCTACGAACACTGAAGCTTTCTTT
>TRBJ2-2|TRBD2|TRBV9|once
CASAVGLAGAVGELFF
TGTGCCAGCGCGGTCGGACTAGCGGGAGCAGTCGGGGAGCTGTTTTTT
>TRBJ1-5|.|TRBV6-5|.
CASSSYSNQPQHF
TGTGCCAGCAGTTCGTATAGCAATCAGCCCCAGCATTTT
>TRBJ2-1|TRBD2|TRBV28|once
CASRPTGREGSGEQFF
TGTGCCAGCAGACCAACGGGGCGGGAGGGCTCAGGAGAGCAGTTCTTC
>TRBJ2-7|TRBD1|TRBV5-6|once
CASSLLTGGNYEQYF
TGTGCCAGCAGCTTACTGACAGGGGGCAACTACGAGCAGTACTTC
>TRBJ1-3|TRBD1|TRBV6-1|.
CASSRDRAGNTIYF
TGTGCCAGCAGTCGGGACAGGGCTGGAAACACCATATATTTT
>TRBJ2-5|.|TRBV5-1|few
CASSPSRETQYF
TGCGCCAGCAGCCCATCCAGGGAGACCCAGTACTTC
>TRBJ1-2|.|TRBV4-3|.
CASSQDWQEPNYGYTF
TGCGCCAGCAGCCAAGATTGGCAGGAACCTAACTATGGCTACACCTTC
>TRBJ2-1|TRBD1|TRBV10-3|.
CAISWGQGRSNEQFF
TGTGCCATCAGCTGGGGACAGGGGAGATCCAATGAGCAGTTCTTC
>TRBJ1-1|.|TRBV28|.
CASTRYGQGTYGTEAFF
TGTGCCAGCACCCGCTACGGGCAGGGGACCTATGGCACTGAAGCTTTCTTT
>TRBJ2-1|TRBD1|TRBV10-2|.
CASSESGTGSNNEQFF
TGCGCCAGCAGTGAGTCGGGGACAGGGAGTAACAATGAGCAGTTCTTC
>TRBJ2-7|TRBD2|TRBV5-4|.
CASSSRTSGNSSYEQYF
TGTGCCAGCAGCTCCAGGACTAGCGGGAATAGCTCCTACGAGCAGTACTTC
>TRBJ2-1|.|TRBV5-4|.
CASSLRPGVDNEQFF
TGTGCCAGCAGCTTGCGCCCGGGAGTTGACAATGAGCAGTTCTTC
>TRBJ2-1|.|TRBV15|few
CATSRELLGGGNEQFF
TGTGCCACCAGCAGAGAGTTACTAGGGGGAGGGAATGAGCAGTTCTTC
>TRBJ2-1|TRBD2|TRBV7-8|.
CASSLIASGTRSSYNEQFF
TGTGCCAGCAGCTTAATTGCTAGCGGGACTAGGAGCTCCTACAATGAGCAGTTCTTC
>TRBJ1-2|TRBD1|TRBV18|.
CASSLGQGDGYTF
TGTGCCAGCTCACTTGGACAGGGGGATGGCTACACCTTC
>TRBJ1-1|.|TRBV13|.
CASSSPPVNTEAFF
TGTGCCAGCAGCTCGCCTCCGGTGAACACTGAAGCTTTCTTT
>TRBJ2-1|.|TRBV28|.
CASSLPPRGGSPYNEQFF
TGTGCCAGCAGTTTACCCCCCAGGGGCGGGAGTCCCTACAATGAGCAGTTCTTC
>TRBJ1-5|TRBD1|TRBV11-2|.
CASSSATGAYQPQHF
TGTGCCAGCAGCTCCGCGACAGGGGCGTATCAGCCCCAGCATTTT
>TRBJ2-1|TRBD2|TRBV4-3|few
CASSQEGGRDNNEQFF
TGCGCCAGCAGCCAAGAAGGTGGGAGGGATAACAATGAGCAGTTCTTC
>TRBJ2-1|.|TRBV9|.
CASSLVDKYNEQFF
TGTGCCAGCAGCCTTGTCGACAAATACAATGAGCAGTTCTTC
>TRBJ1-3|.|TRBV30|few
CAWSIRGRSGNTIYF
TGTGCCTGGAGTATTCGCGGGAGATCGGGAAACACCATATATTTT
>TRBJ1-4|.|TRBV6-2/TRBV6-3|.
CASSPSGLSGEKLFF
TGTGCCAGCAGTCCCTCGGGACTTTCGGGTGAAAAACTGTTTTTT
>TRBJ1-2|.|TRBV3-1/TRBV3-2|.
CASSQDRGYTF
TGTGCCAGCAGCCAAGATCGGGGCTACACCTTC
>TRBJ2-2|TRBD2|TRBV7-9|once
CASSRLGLAGFNGELFF
TGTGCCAGCAGCCGCTTGGGACTAGCGGGATTTAACGGGGAGCTGTTTTTT
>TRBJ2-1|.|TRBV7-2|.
CASSPKPSTSYNEQFF
TGTGCCAGCAGCCCCAAGCCTAGTACCTCCTACAATGAGCAGTTCTTC
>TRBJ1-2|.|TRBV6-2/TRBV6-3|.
CASSSNAGTLRGYTF
TGTGCCAGCAGTTCGAACGCCGGGACTTTAAGAGGCTACACCTTC
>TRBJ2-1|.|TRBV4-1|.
CASSAKEPNEQFF
TGCGCCAGCAGCGCAAAGGAGCCCAATGAGCAGTTCTTC